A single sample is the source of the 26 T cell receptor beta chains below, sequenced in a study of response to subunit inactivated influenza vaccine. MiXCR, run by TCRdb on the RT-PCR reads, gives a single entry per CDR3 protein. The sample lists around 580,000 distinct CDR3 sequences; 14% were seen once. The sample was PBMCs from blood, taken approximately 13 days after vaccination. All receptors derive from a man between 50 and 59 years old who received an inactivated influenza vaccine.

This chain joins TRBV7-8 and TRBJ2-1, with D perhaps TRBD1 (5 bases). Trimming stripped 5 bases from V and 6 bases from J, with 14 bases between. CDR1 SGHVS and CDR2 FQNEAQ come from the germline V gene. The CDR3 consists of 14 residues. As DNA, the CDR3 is TGTGCCAGCAGCCGTCAAGGGGCCGCCAATGAGCAGTTCTTC. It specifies CASSRQGAANEQFF.

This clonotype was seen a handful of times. CDR3 DNA: TGTGCCATCAGTGAAGGTAGCGGGAGAGGTTTGGGTACGCAGTATTTT. This codes for CAISEGSGRGLGTQYF. This chain connects TRBV10-3 to TRBJ2-3, with 9 bases lining up with TRBD2. V trimming: 3 bases; J trimming: 8 bases; junction bases outside the gene matches: 12. This CDR3 region has 16 residues. Per the germline V gene, CDR1 is ENHRY and CDR2 is SYGVKD.

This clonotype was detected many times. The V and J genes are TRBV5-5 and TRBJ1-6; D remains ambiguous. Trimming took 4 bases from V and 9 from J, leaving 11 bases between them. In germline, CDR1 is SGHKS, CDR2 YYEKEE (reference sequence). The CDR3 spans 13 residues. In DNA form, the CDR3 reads TGTGCCAGCAGCGTGGGTGTTGGTTCACCCCTCCACTTT. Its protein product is CASSVGVGSPLHF.

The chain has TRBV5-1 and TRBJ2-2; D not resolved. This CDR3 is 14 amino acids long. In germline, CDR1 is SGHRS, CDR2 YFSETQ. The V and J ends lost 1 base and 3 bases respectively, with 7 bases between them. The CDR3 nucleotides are TGCGCCAGCAGCTTGTTTGGAGACACCGGGGAGCTGTTTTTT. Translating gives CASSLFGDTGELFF.

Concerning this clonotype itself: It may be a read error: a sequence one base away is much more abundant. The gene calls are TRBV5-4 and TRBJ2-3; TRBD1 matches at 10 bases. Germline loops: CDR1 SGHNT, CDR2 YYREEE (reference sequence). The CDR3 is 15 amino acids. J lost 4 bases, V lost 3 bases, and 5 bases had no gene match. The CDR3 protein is CASSSPGQGSDTQYF. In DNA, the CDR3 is TGTGCCAGCAGCTCTCCGGGACAGGGGTCAGATACGCAGTATTTT.

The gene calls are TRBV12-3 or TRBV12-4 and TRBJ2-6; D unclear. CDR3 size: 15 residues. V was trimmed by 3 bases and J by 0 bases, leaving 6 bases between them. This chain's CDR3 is CASSFSRSGANVLTF. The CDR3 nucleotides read TGTGCCAGCAGTTTTTCCCGCTCTGGGGCCAACGTCCTGACTTTC.

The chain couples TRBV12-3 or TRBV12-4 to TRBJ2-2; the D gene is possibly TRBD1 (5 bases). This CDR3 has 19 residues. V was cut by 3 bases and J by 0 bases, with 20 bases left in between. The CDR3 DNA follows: TGTGCCAGCAGTTTGTCAGTTTTGGGGCAGGTCTCGAACACCGGGGAGCTGTTTTTT. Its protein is CASSLSVLGQVSNTGELFF.

CDR3 nucleotide sequence: TGTGCCAGCAGTCTCGGGGCTGGTGAGCAGTTCTTC. It encodes CASSLGAGEQFF. The V call is TRBV7-3, the J call TRBJ2-1; D might be TRBD1 or TRBD2, each matching 5 bases. The CDR3 consists of 12 residues. Trimming shortened V by 6 bases and J by 9 bases, and 12 bases separated the two germline ends. CDR1 SGHTA and CDR2 FQGTGA come from the germline V gene.

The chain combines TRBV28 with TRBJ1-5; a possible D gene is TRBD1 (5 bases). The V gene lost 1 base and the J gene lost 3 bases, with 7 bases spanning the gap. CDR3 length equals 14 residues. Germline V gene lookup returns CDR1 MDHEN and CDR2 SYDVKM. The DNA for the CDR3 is TGTGCCAGCAGTTTATCAGGGTACAATCAGCCCCAGCATTTT. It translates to CASSLSGYNQPQHF.

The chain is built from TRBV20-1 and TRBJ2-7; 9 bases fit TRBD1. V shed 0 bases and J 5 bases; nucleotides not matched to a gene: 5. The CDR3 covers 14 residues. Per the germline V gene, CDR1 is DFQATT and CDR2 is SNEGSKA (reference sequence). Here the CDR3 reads CSARDGTGRNEQYF. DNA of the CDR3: TGCAGTGCTAGAGATGGGACAGGGAGGAACGAGCAGTACTTC.

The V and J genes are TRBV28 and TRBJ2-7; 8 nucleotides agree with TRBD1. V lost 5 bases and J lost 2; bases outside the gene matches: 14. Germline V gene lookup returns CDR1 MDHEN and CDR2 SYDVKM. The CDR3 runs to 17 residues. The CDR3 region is CASSHTAAGTGTYEQYF. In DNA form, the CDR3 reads TGTGCCAGCAGTCACACCGCGGCCGGGACAGGAACCTACGAGCAGTACTTC.

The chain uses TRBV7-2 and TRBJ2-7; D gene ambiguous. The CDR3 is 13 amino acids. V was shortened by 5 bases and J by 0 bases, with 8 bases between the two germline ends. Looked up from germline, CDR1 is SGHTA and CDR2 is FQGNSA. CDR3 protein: CASSKQTSYEQYF. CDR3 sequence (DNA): TGTGCCAGCAGCAAACAGACCTCCTACGAGCAGTACTTC.

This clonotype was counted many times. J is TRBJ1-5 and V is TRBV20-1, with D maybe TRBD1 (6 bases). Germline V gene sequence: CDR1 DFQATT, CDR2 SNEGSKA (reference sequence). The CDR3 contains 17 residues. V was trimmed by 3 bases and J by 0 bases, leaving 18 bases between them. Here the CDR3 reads CSASVVSGASSNQPQHF. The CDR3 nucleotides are TGCAGTGCTAGTGTGGTGTCAGGGGCTTCTAGCAATCAGCCCCAGCATTTT.

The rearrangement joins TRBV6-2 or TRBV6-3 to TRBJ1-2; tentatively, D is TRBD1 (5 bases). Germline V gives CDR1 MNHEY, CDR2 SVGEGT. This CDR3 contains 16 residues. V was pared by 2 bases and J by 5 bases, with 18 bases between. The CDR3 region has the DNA TGTGCCAGCAGTTACCTTCCCGGGACGCCTTGGTATGGCTACACCTTC. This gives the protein CASSYLPGTPWYGYTF.

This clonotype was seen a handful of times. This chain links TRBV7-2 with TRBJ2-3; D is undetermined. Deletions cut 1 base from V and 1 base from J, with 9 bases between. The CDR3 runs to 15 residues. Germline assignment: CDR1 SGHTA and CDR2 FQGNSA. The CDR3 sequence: CASSLGEGGTDTQYF. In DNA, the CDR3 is TGTGCCAGCAGCTTAGGGGAAGGTGGCACAGATACGCAGTATTTT. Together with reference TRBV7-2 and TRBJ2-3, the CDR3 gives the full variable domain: GAGVSQSPSNKVTEKGKDVELRCDPISGHTALYWYRQSLGQGLEFLIYFQGNSAPDKSGLPSDRFSAERTGGSVSTLTIQRTQQEDSAVYLCASSLGEGGTDTQYFGPGTRLTVL.

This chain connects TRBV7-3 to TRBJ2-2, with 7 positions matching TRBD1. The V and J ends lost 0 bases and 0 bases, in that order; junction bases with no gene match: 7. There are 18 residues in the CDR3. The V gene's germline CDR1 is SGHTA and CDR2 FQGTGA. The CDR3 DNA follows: TGTGCCAGCAGCTTAACTCCAAACAGGGGTCCGAACACCGGGGAGCTGTTTTTT. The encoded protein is CASSLTPNRGPNTGELFF.

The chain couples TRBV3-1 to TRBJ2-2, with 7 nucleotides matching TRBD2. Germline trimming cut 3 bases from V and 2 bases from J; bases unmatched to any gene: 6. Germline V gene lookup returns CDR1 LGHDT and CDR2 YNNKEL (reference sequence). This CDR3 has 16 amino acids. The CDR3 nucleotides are TGTGCCAGCAGCCAGAACCGGGACTATAACACCGGGGAGCTGTTTTTT. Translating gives CASSQNRDYNTGELFF.

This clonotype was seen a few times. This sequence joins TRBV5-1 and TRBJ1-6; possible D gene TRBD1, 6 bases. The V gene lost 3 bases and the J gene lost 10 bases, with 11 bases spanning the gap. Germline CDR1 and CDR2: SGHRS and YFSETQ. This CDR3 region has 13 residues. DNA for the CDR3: TGCGCCAGCAGCTATGCAGGGGAATCACCCCTCCACTTT. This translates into CASSYAGESPLHF.

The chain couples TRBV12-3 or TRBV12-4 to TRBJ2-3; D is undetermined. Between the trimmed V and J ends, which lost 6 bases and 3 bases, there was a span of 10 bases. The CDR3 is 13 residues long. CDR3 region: CASSPPTTDTQYF. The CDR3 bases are TGTGCCAGCAGCCCACCGACGACAGATACGCAGTATTTT.

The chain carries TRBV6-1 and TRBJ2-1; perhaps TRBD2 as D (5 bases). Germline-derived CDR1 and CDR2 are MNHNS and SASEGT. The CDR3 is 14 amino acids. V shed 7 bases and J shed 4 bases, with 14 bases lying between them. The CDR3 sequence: CASTPSPGYNEQFF. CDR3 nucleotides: TGTGCCAGCACCCCCAGCCCGGGGTACAATGAGCAGTTCTTC.

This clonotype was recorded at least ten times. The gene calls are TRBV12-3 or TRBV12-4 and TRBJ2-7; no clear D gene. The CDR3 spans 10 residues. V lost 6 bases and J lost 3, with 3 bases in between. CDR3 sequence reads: CASRNYEQYF. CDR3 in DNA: TGTGCCAGCAGGAACTACGAGCAGTACTTC.

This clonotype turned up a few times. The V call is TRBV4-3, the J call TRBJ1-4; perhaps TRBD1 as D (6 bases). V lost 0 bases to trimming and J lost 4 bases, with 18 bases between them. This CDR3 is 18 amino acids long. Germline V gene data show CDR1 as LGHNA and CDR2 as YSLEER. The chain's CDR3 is CASSQDLPGQLNNEKLFF. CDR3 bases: TGCGCCAGCAGCCAAGATCTTCCAGGACAGCTAAATAATGAAAAACTGTTTTTT.

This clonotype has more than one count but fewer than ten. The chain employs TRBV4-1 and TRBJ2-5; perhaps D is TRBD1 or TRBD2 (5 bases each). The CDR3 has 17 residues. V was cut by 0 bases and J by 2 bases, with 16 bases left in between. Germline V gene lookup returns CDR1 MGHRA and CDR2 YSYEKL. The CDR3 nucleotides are TGCGCCAGCAGCCAAGATCTTAAGGGGAGCGGACAAGAGACCCAGTACTTC. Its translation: CASSQDLKGSGQETQYF.

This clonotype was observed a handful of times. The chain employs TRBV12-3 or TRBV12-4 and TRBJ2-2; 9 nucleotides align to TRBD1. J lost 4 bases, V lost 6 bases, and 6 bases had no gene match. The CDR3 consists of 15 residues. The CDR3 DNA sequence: TGTGCCAGCAGGGGAGGGACAGGGTTCACCGGGGAGCTGTTTTTT. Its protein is CASRGGTGFTGELFF.

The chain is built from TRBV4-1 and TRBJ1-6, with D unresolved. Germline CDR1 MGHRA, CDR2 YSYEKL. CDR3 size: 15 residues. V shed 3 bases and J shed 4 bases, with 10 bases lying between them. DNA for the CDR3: TGCGCCAGCAGCCAGGGGATCGGGTATAATTCACCCCTCCACTTT. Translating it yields CASSQGIGYNSPLHF.

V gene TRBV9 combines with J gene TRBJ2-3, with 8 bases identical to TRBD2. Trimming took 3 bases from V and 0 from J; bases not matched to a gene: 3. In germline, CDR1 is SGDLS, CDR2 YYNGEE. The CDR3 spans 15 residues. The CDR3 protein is CASSAIAGSTDTQYF. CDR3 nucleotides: TGTGCCAGCAGCGCCATAGCGGGAAGCACAGATACGCAGTATTTT.